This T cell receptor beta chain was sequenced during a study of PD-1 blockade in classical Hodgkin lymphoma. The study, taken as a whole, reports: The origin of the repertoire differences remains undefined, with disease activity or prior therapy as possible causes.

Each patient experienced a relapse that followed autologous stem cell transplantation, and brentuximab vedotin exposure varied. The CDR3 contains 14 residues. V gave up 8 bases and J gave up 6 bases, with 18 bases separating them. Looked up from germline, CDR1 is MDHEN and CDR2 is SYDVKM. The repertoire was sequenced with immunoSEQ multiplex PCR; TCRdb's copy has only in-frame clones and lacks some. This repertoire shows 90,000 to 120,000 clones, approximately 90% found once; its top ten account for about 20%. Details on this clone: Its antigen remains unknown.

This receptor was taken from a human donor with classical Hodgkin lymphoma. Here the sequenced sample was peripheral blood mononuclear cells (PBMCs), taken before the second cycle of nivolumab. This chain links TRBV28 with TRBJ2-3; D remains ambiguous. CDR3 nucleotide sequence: TGTGCCAGCCGGGCACGTCGAGCGTTCGATACGCAGTATTTT. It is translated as CASRARRAFDTQYF.